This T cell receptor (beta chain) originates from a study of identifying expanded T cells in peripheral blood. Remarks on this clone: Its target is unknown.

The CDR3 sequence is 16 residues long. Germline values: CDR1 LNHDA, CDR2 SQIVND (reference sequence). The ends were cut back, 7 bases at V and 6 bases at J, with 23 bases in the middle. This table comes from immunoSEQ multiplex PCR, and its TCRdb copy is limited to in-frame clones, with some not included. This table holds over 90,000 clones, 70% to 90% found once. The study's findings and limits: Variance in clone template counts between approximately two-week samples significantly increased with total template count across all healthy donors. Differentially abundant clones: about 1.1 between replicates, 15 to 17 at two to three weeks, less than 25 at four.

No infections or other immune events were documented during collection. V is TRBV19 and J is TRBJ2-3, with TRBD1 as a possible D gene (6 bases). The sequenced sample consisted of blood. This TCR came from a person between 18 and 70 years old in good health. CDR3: CASTRMGAGATDTQYF. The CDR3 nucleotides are TGTGCCAGTACCCGGATGGGGGCAGGTGCCACGGATACGCAGTATTTT.